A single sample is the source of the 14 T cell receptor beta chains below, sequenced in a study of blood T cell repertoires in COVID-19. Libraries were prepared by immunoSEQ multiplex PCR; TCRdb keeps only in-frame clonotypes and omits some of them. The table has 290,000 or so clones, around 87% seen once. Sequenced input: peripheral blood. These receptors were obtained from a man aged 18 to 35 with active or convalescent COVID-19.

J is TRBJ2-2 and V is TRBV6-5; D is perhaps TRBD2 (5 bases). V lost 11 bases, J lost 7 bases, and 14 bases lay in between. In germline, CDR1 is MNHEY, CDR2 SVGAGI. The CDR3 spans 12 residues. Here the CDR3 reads CASNGGFGELFF. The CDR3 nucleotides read TGTGCCTCCAATGGCGGGTTCGGGGAGCTGTTTTTT.

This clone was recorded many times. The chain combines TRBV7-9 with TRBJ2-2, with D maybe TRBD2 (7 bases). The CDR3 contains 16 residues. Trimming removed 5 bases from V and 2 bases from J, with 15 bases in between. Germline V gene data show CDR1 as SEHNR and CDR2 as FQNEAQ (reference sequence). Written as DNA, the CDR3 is TGTGCCAGCAGCGAACAACAGGGACTAAACACCGGGGAGCTGTTTTTT. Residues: CASSEQQGLNTGELFF.

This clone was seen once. This chain's CDR3 is CASSESLGLYDYEQYF. CDR3 sequence (DNA): TGTGCCAGCAGTGAAAGTCTGGGACTTTATGACTACGAGCAGTACTTC. This chain links TRBV6-1 with TRBJ2-7; possibly TRBD2 for D (6 bases). The length of the CDR3 is 16 residues. Per the germline V gene, CDR1 is MNHNS and CDR2 is SASEGT. V shed 2 bases and J shed 3 bases, with 17 bases lying between them.

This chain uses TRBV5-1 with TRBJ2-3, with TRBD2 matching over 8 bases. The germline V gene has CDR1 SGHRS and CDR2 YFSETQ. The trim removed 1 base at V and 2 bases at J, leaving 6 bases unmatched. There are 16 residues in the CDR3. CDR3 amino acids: CASSLRSGGVTDTQYF. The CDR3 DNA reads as TGCGCCAGCAGCTTGCGATCGGGAGGGGTCACAGATACGCAGTATTTT.

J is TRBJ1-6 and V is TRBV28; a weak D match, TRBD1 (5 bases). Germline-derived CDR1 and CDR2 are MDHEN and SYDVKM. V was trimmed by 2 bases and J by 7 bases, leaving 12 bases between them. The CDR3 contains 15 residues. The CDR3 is CASSLPGTENSPLHF. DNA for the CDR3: TGTGCCAGCAGTTTACCGGGGACTGAGAATTCACCCCTCCACTTT.

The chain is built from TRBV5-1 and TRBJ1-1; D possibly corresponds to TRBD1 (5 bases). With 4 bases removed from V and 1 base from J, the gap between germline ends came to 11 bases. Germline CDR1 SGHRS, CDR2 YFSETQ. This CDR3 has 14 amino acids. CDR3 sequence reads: CASSGGHSNTEAFF. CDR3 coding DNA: TGCGCCAGCAGCGGCGGACATTCGAACACTGAAGCTTTCTTT.

CDR3 sequence (DNA): TGTGCCAGCAGTTTATTAACCGGGGTAGGAGGCACAGATACGCAGTATTTT. Encoded protein: CASSLLTGVGGTDTQYF. V gene TRBV28 combines with J gene TRBJ2-3, with a tentative D call TRBD2 (5 bases). The length of the CDR3 is 17 residues. CDR1 and CDR2 from the germline V gene are MDHEN and SYDVKM. Trimming stripped 1 base from V and 1 base from J, with 15 bases between.

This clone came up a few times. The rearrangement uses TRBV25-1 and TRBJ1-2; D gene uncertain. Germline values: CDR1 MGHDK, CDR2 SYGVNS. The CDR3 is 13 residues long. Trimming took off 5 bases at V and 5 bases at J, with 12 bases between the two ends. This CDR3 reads CASSPAGEYGYTF. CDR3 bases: TGTGCCAGCAGTCCCGCGGGAGAGTATGGCTACACCTTC.

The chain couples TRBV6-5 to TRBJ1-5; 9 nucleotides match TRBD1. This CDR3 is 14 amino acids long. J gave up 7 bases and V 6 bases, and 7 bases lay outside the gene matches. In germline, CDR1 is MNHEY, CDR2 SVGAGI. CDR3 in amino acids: CASRYDRGSQPQHF. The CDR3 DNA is TGTGCCAGCAGATACGACAGGGGGTCACAGCCCCAGCATTTT.

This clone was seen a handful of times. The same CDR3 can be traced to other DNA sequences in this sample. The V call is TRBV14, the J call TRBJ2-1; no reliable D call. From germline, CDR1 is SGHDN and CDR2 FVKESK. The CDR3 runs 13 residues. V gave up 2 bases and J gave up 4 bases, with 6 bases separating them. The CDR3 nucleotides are TGTGCCAGCAGCCAACAGGTTTACAATGAGCAGTTCTTC. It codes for CASSQQVYNEQFF.

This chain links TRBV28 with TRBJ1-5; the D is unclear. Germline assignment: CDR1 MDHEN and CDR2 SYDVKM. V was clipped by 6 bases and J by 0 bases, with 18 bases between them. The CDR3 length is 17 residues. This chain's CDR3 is CASRSRVFPYSNQPQHF. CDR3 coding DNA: TGTGCCAGCAGATCGCGCGTGTTCCCGTATAGCAATCAGCCCCAGCATTTT.

The DNA of the CDR3 is TGTGCCAGCGTCAGGGACAGGGCAACAGATACGCAGTATTTT. This gives the protein CASVRDRATDTQYF. The V and J genes are TRBV7-9 and TRBJ2-3; 9 nucleotides line up with TRBD1. Germline CDR1 and CDR2: SEHNR and FQNEAQ (reference sequence). CDR3 size: 14 residues. V shed 8 bases and J 3 bases; nucleotides not matched to a gene: 6.

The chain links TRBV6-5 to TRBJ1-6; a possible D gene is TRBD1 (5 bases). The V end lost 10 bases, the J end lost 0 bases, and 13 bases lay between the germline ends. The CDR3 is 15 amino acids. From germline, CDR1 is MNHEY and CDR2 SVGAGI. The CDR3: CATKQDYSYNSPLHF. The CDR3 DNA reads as TGTGCCACCAAACAGGATTACTCCTATAATTCACCCCTCCACTTT.

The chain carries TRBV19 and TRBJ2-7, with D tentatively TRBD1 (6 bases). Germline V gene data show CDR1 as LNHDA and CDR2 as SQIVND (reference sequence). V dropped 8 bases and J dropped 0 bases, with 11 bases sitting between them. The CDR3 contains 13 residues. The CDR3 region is CASSRGSSYEQYF. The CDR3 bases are TGTGCCAGTTCCAGGGGCAGCTCCTACGAGCAGTACTTC.